The 25 T cell receptor beta chains listed next were all sequenced from one sample in a study of cytomegalovirus exposure and HLA in healthy donors. Researchers ran the PCR with 60 Vbeta and 13 Jbeta primers. The method was immunoSEQ multiplex PCR; TCRdb's version includes in-frame clones alone and lacks a portion of them. The table lists 100,000 or so clones, around 74% of them singletons. The source material was PBMCs. These receptors originate from a young man in good health and CMV-seropositive.

The chain has TRBV2 and TRBJ1-2, with a weak D call TRBD1 (5 bases). The length of the CDR3 is 12 residues. The V gene lost 5 bases and the J gene lost 8 bases, with 12 bases spanning the gap. Looked up from germline, CDR1 is SNHLY and CDR2 is FYNNEI. CDR3 loop: CASSSQGGGYTF. The CDR3 DNA follows: TGTGCCAGCAGTTCGCAGGGCGGCGGCTACACCTTC.

V and J are TRBV9 and TRBJ2-3; weak D call: TRBD2 (5 bases). CDR1 SGDLS and CDR2 YYNGEE come from the germline V gene. The V and J ends lost 0 bases and 0 bases respectively, with 5 bases between them. The CDR3 is 14 amino acids. The CDR3 DNA reads as TGTGCCAGCAGCGTAGCGGGGAGCACAGATACGCAGTATTTT. It codes for CASSVAGSTDTQYF.

The chain uses TRBV7-3 and TRBJ1-6, with a weak D call TRBD1 (5 bases). The V gene's germline CDR1 is SGHTA and CDR2 FQGTGA. V was trimmed by 4 bases and J by 11 bases, leaving 9 bases between them. The CDR3 runs 12 residues. CDR3 DNA: TGTGCCAGCAGCTCAGGGATGCCACCCCTCCACTTT. Translation: CASSSGMPPLHF.

The chain uses TRBV29-1 and TRBJ2-7, with D maybe TRBD1 (6 bases). Germline CDR1 and CDR2: SQVTM and ANQGSEA. The CDR3 has 16 residues. V lost 3 bases and J 1 base, leaving 19 bases between the germline ends. This chain's CDR3 is CSVETSYRDNSYEQYF. The CDR3 bases are TGCAGCGTTGAGACCTCCTACCGGGACAATTCCTACGAGCAGTACTTC.

The chain joins TRBV2 to TRBJ2-1, with 9 nucleotides matching TRBD1. CDR1 SNHLY and CDR2 FYNNEI come from the germline V gene. The CDR3 spans 15 residues. V dropped 9 bases and J dropped 7; count of bases not matched to a gene: 13. CDR3 coding DNA: TGTGCCAGTGATACAGGGGGCGCGGGATCGAATGAGCAGTTCTTC. It codes for CASDTGGAGSNEQFF.

This sequence joins TRBV7-9 and TRBJ2-7, with D maybe TRBD2 (5 bases). The CDR3 loop spans 16 amino acids. The germline gives CDR1 SEHNR, CDR2 FQNEAQ (reference sequence). The V end was cut by 0 bases, the J end by 0 bases, with 12 bases between. The CDR3 sequence: CASSLALAGVSYEQYF. CDR3 bases: TGTGCCAGCAGCTTAGCGCTAGCAGGCGTCTCCTACGAGCAGTACTTC.

The chain joins TRBV14 to TRBJ1-6; 8 nucleotides agree with TRBD1. Germline CDR1 and CDR2: SGHDN and FVKESK. After removal of 2 bases from V and 6 bases from J, the junction contained 3 bases not matched to a gene. CDR3 length equals 15 residues. In DNA form, the CDR3 reads TGTGCCAGCAGCCAAAGGACAGGGAGTAATTCACCCCTCCACTTT. This sequence encodes CASSQRTGSNSPLHF. Combining the CDR3 with reference TRBV14 and TRBJ1-6 gives the whole variable domain EAGVTQFPSHSVIEKGQTVTLRCDPISGHDNLYWYRRVMGKEIKFLLHFVKESKQDESGMPNNRFLAERTGGTYSTLKVQPAELEDSGVYFCASSQRTGSNSPLHFGNGTRLTVT.

V is TRBV28 and J is TRBJ2-3; TRBD1 might be the D (6 bases). This CDR3 region has 13 residues. V gave up 11 bases and J gave up 2 bases, with 14 bases separating them. In germline, CDR1 is MDHEN, CDR2 SYDVKM. DNA for the CDR3: TGTGCCCTGGGGGCGCCCTCCACAGATACGCAGTATTTT. Its protein product is CALGAPSTDTQYF.

The chain carries TRBV4-3 and TRBJ1-6, with 7 bases lining up with TRBD1. CDR1 is LGHNA, CDR2 YSLEER, per germline. The CDR3 is made up of 18 amino acids. V lost 0 bases and J lost 10; bases outside the gene matches: 15. The CDR3 DNA reads as TGCGCCAGCAGCCAAGAGAGCGCAGGGGGTTCCGCCCGGTCACCCCTCCACTTT. Translated, it gives CASSQESAGGSARSPLHF.

The chain combines TRBV7-3 with TRBJ1-1; D is possibly TRBD1 (6 bases). The CDR3 is 13 amino acids. Germline V gene lookup returns CDR1 SGHTA and CDR2 FQGTGA. With 5 bases removed from V and 4 bases from J, the gap between germline ends came to 11 bases. The CDR3 region has the DNA TGTGCCAGCAGCAATACAGGGTTCACTGAAGCTTTCTTT. It codes for CASSNTGFTEAFF.

The rearrangement uses TRBV19 and TRBJ1-2, with D possibly being TRBD1 (5 bases). The CDR3 length is 13 residues. Germline-derived CDR1 and CDR2 are LNHDA and SQIVND (reference sequence). V shed 5 bases and J shed 4 bases, with 11 bases lying between them. The CDR3 region has the DNA TGTGCCAGTAGTGTCCAGGGCGGCTATGGCTACACCTTC. This encodes CASSVQGGYGYTF.

The rearrangement uses TRBV19 and TRBJ1-6, with D maybe TRBD1 (6 bases). CDR1 LNHDA and CDR2 SQIVND come from the germline V gene (reference sequence). The CDR3 is 12 amino acids. V lost 7 bases, J lost 7 bases, and 8 bases lay in between. DNA of the CDR3: TGTGCCAGTACTCAGGGGAATTCACCCCTCCACTTT. As protein: CASTQGNSPLHF.

The chain links TRBV5-1 to TRBJ2-7; D possibly corresponds to TRBD1 (5 bases). The CDR3 covers 17 residues. From germline, CDR1 is SGHRS and CDR2 YFSETQ. V was trimmed by 3 bases and J by 0 bases, leaving 19 bases between them. The CDR3 region is CASSSHRRTGISYEQYF. As DNA, the CDR3 is TGCGCCAGCAGCTCGCATAGACGAACAGGAATCTCCTACGAGCAGTACTTC.

There are a few counts of this clone. The V gene is TRBV7-8, the J gene TRBJ2-5, with 8 bases matching TRBD2. Germline V gene sequence: CDR1 SGHVS, CDR2 FQNEAQ. Trimming removed 6 bases from V and 1 base from J; junction bases left unmatched: 10. The CDR3 has 16 residues. CDR3 in DNA: TGTGCCAGCAGTCGCCGACGGACTAGCTCCCAAGAGACCCAGTACTTC. Its protein product is CASSRRRTSSQETQYF.

The V and J genes are TRBV15 and TRBJ2-3; 8 bases align to TRBD2. CDR3 size: 16 residues. With 0 bases clipped from V and 4 bases from J, the junction kept 6 bases outside the gene matches. Germline V gives CDR1 LNHNV, CDR2 YYDKDF (reference sequence). The CDR3 DNA reads as TGTGCCACCAGCAGAGACCGGGGGGGCCAGTCAGATACGCAGTATTTT. Its translation: CATSRDRGGQSDTQYF.

This clone has only a few counts. In nucleotides, the CDR3 is TGTGCTAGTGGTTTGGGACAGGGGTTCAGCTACGAGCAGTACTTC. This gives the protein CASGLGQGFSYEQYF. The chain recombines TRBV12-5 with TRBJ2-7; TRBD1 matches 8 bases. Germline trimming cut 1 base from V and 3 bases from J; bases unmatched to any gene: 5. Germline CDR1 and CDR2: LGHNT and FRNRAP. The CDR3 is made up of 15 amino acids.

This clone has only one observation. This sequence joins TRBV9 and TRBJ1-2; 7 bases fit TRBD1. Unmatched junction bases numbered 10, after V lost 4 bases and J lost 13 bases. The CDR3 sequence is 12 residues long. Germline loops: CDR1 SGDLS, CDR2 YYNGEE. The CDR3 sequence: CASSLRQGPLTF. In DNA form, the CDR3 reads TGTGCCAGCAGCCTGAGACAGGGTCCGCTCACCTTC.

The sample holds a few counts of this clone. The chain links TRBV9 to TRBJ1-6; the D is unclear. The CDR3 is 14 residues long. The V and J ends lost 3 bases and 6 bases respectively, with 10 bases between them. Germline CDR1 is SGDLS and CDR2 is YYNGEE. The CDR3 spells CASSGSRGNSPLHF. The CDR3 DNA is TGTGCCAGCAGCGGGTCCCGGGGTAATTCACCCCTCCACTTT.

The chain has TRBV5-4 and TRBJ2-1; 11 bases are a match to TRBD2. CDR1 is SGHNT, CDR2 YYREEE, per germline (reference sequence). J gave up 5 bases and V 4 bases, and 5 bases lay outside the gene matches. The CDR3 is 15 amino acids. The CDR3 sequence is CASSNSGGADNEQFF. In DNA form, the CDR3 reads TGTGCCAGCAGCAATAGCGGGGGGGCGGACAATGAGCAGTTCTTC.

V usage is TRBV27 and J usage is TRBJ2-4; 9 nucleotides line up with TRBD2. The CDR3 totals 20 residues. The germline V gene has CDR1 MNHEY and CDR2 SMNVEV (reference sequence). V was clipped by 6 bases and J by 1 base; unmatched bases: 19. CDR3 nucleotide sequence: TGTGCCAGCAGCCACCGGTGGGTAGCGGGGGCCTGGGGGGCCAAAAACATTCAGTACTTC. Protein sequence: CASSHRWVAGAWGAKNIQYF.

This chain connects TRBV2 to TRBJ1-5; a possible D gene is TRBD1 (5 bases). The CDR3 is 15 amino acids. From germline, CDR1 is SNHLY and CDR2 FYNNEI. V lost 6 bases, J lost 0 bases, and 12 bases lay in between. CDR3 in amino acids: CASRVTGDSNQPQHF. CDR3 in DNA: TGTGCCAGCAGGGTCACAGGAGATAGCAATCAGCCCCAGCATTTT. The whole variable domain, remainder taken from reference TRBV2 and TRBJ1-5, is EPEVTQTPSHQVTQMGQEVILRCVPISNHLYFYWYRQILGQKVEFLVSFYNNEISEKSEIFDDQFSVERPDGSNFTLKIRSTKLEDSAMYFCASRVTGDSNQPQHFGDGTRLSIL.

The V gene is TRBV5-1, the J gene TRBJ2-5; a possible D gene is TRBD1 (5 bases). CDR1 is SGHRS, CDR2 YFSETQ, per germline. There are 15 residues in the CDR3. Trimming took 0 bases from V and 2 from J, leaving 11 bases between them. In nucleotides, the CDR3 is TGCGCCAGCAGCTTGGCCGCAGGGCTACAAGAGACCCAGTACTTC. This gives the protein CASSLAAGLQETQYF.

The chain links TRBV27 to TRBJ2-2; 8 positions agree with TRBD2. This CDR3 is 14 amino acids long. CDR1 and CDR2 from the germline V gene are MNHEY and SMNVEV (reference sequence). V shed 6 bases, J shed 6 bases, and the junction held 6 bases outside the gene matches. CDR3: CASRLGGGSGELFF. CDR3 DNA: TGTGCCAGCAGACTCGGGGGGGGTTCCGGGGAGCTGTTTTTT.

The chain couples TRBV5-4 to TRBJ1-4, with 7 bases lining up with TRBD1. Germline V gives CDR1 SGHNT, CDR2 YYREEE (reference sequence). The ends lost 4 bases at V and 4 bases at J; junction bases unmatched: 4. This CDR3 is built from 14 residues. In DNA form, the CDR3 reads TGTGCCAGCAGCCTAGACAGGGTTAATGAAAAACTGTTTTTT. The encoded protein is CASSLDRVNEKLFF.

This rearrangement joins TRBV2 to TRBJ1-1; 10 bases agree with TRBD1. The CDR3 is 15 amino acids. Unmatched junction bases numbered 5, after V lost 3 bases and J lost 4 bases. Germline V CDR1 and CDR2: SNHLY, FYNNEI. This CDR3 reads CASSEGQGRSTEAFF. The CDR3 DNA sequence: TGTGCCAGCAGTGAGGGACAGGGGAGGAGCACTGAAGCTTTCTTT.